This T cell receptor (beta chain) appears in the sequencing data of a study of patients and donors after allogeneic stem cell transplantation. This clonotype was seen repeatedly, ten times or more. TCRdb re-derived calls from the RT-PCR reads in MiXCR, one entry per CDR3 protein. This sample has approximately 61,000 distinct CDR3 sequences, with roughly 13% found just once. The CDR3 has 14 amino acids. With 1 base removed from V and 6 bases from J, the gap between germline ends came to 12 bases. Germline V gives CDR1 SGHVS, CDR2 FNYEAQ. The sample consisted of blood, either unsorted or a sorted T cell fraction (not recorded which). The origin of this receptor is a human donor who was either an allogeneic HSCT recipient or a stem cell or donor lymphocyte infusion donor (not recorded which). It is not recorded whose cells these are; they may come from a transplant donor. The chain recombines TRBV7-6 with TRBJ1-1, with no clear D. CDR3 loop: CASSLVYGPPEAFF. The CDR3 nucleotides read TGTGCCAGCAGCTTAGTGTACGGCCCCCCTGAAGCTTTCTTT.